This T cell receptor (beta chain) was sequenced during a study of blood T cell repertoires in COVID-19. At the level of the study: Acute and convalescent COVID-19 specimens originated in the United States, Italy and Spain. In each case, the material was cDNA or gDNA derived from T cells, B-cell-depleted T cells, or PBMCs.

The V end lost 4 bases, the J end lost 1 base, and 11 bases lay between the germline ends. Looked up from germline, CDR1 is SGHRS and CDR2 is YFSETQ. There are 15 residues in the CDR3. Original processing methods: Amplification from reference gene primers served as the basis for estimated nucleated cell counts. Clones were read by immunoSEQ multiplex PCR, and TCRdb kept only the in-frame ones, dropping some. The DNA gave D and trimming, while V, J and clone size come from that table. The repertoire includes over 250,000 clones, roughly nine tenths of them detected once, and approximately 2.2% sits in the top ten.

J is TRBJ2-2 and V is TRBV5-1, with D perhaps TRBD2 (5 bases). The clonotype originates from a man between 45 and 60 years old with acute or convalescent COVID-19. Material for sequencing was peripheral blood. CDR3: CASSADGGNTGELFF. CDR3 sequence (DNA): TGCGCCAGCAGCGCGGACGGAGGGAACACCGGGGAGCTGTTTTTT.